Listed here are 23 T cell receptor beta chains from one sample, sequenced in a study of shared T cell receptors in the human thymus. Libraries were prepared by immunoSEQ multiplex PCR; TCRdb keeps only in-frame clonotypes and omits some of them. The sample records a few hundred thousand clones, approximately 95% being singletons. The sequenced sample was thymocytes. These receptors were obtained from a human donor.

This clone was counted once. The chain carries TRBV27 and TRBJ2-5; D remains unclear. The germline CDR1 and CDR2 sequences are MNHEY and SMNVEV (reference sequence). The CDR3 has 12 amino acids. V shed 8 bases and J shed 2 bases, with 9 bases lying between them. CDR3: CASGCRQETQYF. In DNA form, the CDR3 reads TGTGCCAGCGGTTGCAGACAAGAGACCCAGTACTTC.

The genes are TRBV19 and TRBJ1-5, with 8 bases fitting TRBD1. CDR1 LNHDA and CDR2 SQIVND come from the germline V gene (reference sequence). CDR3 size: 14 residues. The ends lost 5 bases at V and 6 bases at J; junction bases unmatched: 6. CDR3 amino acids: CASSPGTGGQPQHF. CDR3 bases: TGTGCCAGTAGTCCGGGGACAGGCGGTCAGCCCCAGCATTTT.

This clone showed up just a few times. This chain joins TRBV27 and TRBJ2-1, with 12 bases that match TRBD2. This CDR3 is 16 amino acids long. Germline CDR1 reads MNHEY; CDR2 reads SMNVEV (reference sequence). Trimming cost V 4 bases and J 8 bases; bases outside gene matches: 9. Here the CDR3 reads CASSCRLAGAVDEQFF. For the CDR3, the DNA is TGTGCCAGCAGTTGTAGACTAGCGGGAGCGGTCGATGAGCAGTTCTTC.

This chain connects TRBV27 to TRBJ2-5, with unresolved D. V dropped 3 bases and J dropped 0 bases, with 5 bases sitting between them. This CDR3 contains 13 residues. Germline-derived CDR1 and CDR2 are MNHEY and SMNVEV (reference sequence). This CDR3 is CASSFRDQETQYF. The CDR3 DNA sequence: TGTGCCAGCAGTTTTAGGGACCAAGAGACCCAGTACTTC.

This chain connects TRBV7-6 to TRBJ2-3; 13 nucleotides agree with TRBD2. The CDR3 is made up of 21 amino acids. The germline V gene encodes CDR1 SGHVS and CDR2 FNYEAQ. The V segment lost 6 bases and the J segment 5 bases; nucleotides outside the gene matches: 23. This CDR3 is CASSPHPTLAGGRMMEDTQYF. Here the CDR3 DNA reads TGTGCCAGCAGTCCCCATCCCACACTAGCGGGAGGGCGGATGATGGAAGATACGCAGTATTTT.

The chain recombines TRBV28 with TRBJ2-1, with D tentatively TRBD1 or TRBD2 (5 bases each). V dropped 8 bases and J dropped 9 bases, with 20 bases sitting between them. This CDR3 is 14 amino acids long. Germline V gene lookup returns CDR1 MDHEN and CDR2 SYDVKM. The CDR3 reads CASSPPYGDGEQFF. CDR3 in DNA: TGTGCCAGCTCACCCCCTTATGGGGACGGTGAGCAGTTCTTC.

This clone showed up just once. This sequence joins TRBV27 and TRBJ2-1; D not resolved. The germline CDR1 and CDR2 sequences are MNHEY and SMNVEV (reference sequence). The CDR3 has 12 amino acids. Trimming pared 6 bases from V and 7 bases from J, leaving 10 bases between. CDR3 coding DNA: TGTGCCAGCAGGCTTCAAGAAAATGAGCAGTTCTTC. Protein product: CASRLQENEQFF.

The V call is TRBV18, the J call TRBJ1-1; TRBD1 matches at 9 bases. Looked up from germline, CDR1 is KGHSH and CDR2 is LQKENI. The junction had 7 bases not matched to a gene; V was cut back by 3 bases and J by 2 bases. The CDR3 has 16 amino acids. CDR3 in amino acids: CASSPRDRDYNTEAFF. Here the CDR3 DNA reads TGTGCCAGCTCACCCCGGGACAGGGATTATAACACTGAAGCTTTCTTT.

The chain has TRBV27 and TRBJ2-6, with D tentatively TRBD1 (6 bases). Germline values: CDR1 MNHEY, CDR2 SMNVEV (reference sequence). This CDR3 is built from 23 residues. Trimming removed 0 bases at V and 0 bases at J, with 27 bases between. CDR3 protein: CASSLSAERRTRGPLSGANVLTF. CDR3 nucleotides: TGTGCCAGCAGTTTATCCGCCGAGAGACGGACCAGGGGACCTCTCTCTGGGGCCAACGTCCTGACTTTC.

This CDR3 is CASSPLGAYEQYF. The CDR3 nucleotides are TGTGCCAGCTCACCACTGGGGGCGTACGAGCAGTACTTC. This chain joins TRBV18 and TRBJ2-7, with a tentative D call TRBD1 (6 bases). Trimming stripped 1 base from V and 4 bases from J, with 8 bases between. The germline gives CDR1 KGHSH, CDR2 LQKENI. This CDR3 is built from 13 residues.

This rearrangement joins TRBV6-1 to TRBJ2-5, with 10 bases fitting TRBD1. J gave up 5 bases and V 5 bases, and 8 bases lay outside the gene matches. This CDR3 region has 15 residues. Per germline, CDR1 MNHNS and CDR2 SASEGT. The CDR3 coding sequence is TGTGCCAGCAGTCCCGGGACAGGGGTTAAGGAGACCCAGTACTTC. It encodes CASSPGTGVKETQYF.

This clone was counted once. The chain has TRBV7-9 and TRBJ2-5, with 10 bases that match TRBD2. The CDR3 consists of 17 residues. Germline lookup yields CDR1 SEHNR and CDR2 FQNEAQ (reference sequence). V trimming: 6 bases; J trimming: 0 bases; junction bases outside the gene matches: 10. As DNA, the CDR3 is TGTGCCAGCAGGCCAGGACTAGCGGACCATTACCAAGAGACCCAGTACTTC. This encodes CASRPGLADHYQETQYF. The full variable domain, completed using reference TRBV7-9 and TRBJ2-5, is DTGVSQNPRHKITKRGQNVTFRCDPISEHNRLYWYRQTLGQGPEFLTYFQNEAQLEKSRLLSDRFSAERPKGSFSTLEIQRTEQGDSAMYLCASRPGLADHYQETQYFGPGTRLLVL.

The chain employs TRBV11-3 and TRBJ2-7, with 10 bases that match TRBD1. Per the germline V gene, CDR1 is SGHNT and CDR2 is YENEEA. The CDR3 consists of 16 residues. V was clipped by 5 bases and J by 6 bases; unmatched bases: 13. The CDR3 spells CASSPRQGANLGEQYF. The CDR3 region has the DNA TGTGCCAGCAGCCCCCGACAGGGGGCGAACCTGGGCGAGCAGTACTTC.

The chain combines TRBV30 with TRBJ1-4, with D possibly matching TRBD1 (6 bases). The germline V gene has CDR1 GTSNPN and CDR2 SVGIG (reference sequence). Deletions cut 0 bases from V and 0 bases from J, with 11 bases between. The CDR3 is 16 amino acids. CDR3 sequence reads: CAWSVLGGTTNEKLFF. For the CDR3, the DNA is TGTGCCTGGAGTGTTCTTGGGGGCACAACTAATGAAAAACTGTTTTTT. Based on the CDR3 plus reference TRBV30 and TRBJ1-4, the full variable domain is SQTIHQWPATLVQPVGSPLSLECTVEGTSNPNLYWYRQAAGRGLQLLFYSVGIGQISSEVPQNLSASRPQDRQFILSSKKLLLSDSGFYLCAWSVLGGTTNEKLFFGSGTQLSVL.

This clone was seen only once. J is TRBJ2-3 and V is TRBV14; D possibly corresponds to TRBD2 (5 bases). The V end was cut by 0 bases, the J end by 5 bases, with 18 bases between. Germline V lookup: CDR1 SGHDN, CDR2 FVKESK. This CDR3 is 17 amino acids long. The DNA for the CDR3 is TGTGCCAGCAGCCAAGATCGGCTAGCAGTCAAGGGAGATACGCAGTATTTT. It specifies CASSQDRLAVKGDTQYF.

V gene TRBV5-4 combines with J gene TRBJ2-5; possibly TRBD2 for D (7 bases). There are 16 residues in the CDR3. CDR1 and CDR2 from the germline V gene are SGHNT and YYREEE (reference sequence). V dropped 6 bases and J dropped 5 bases, with 23 bases sitting between them. CDR3 sequence: CASNPAGAGSQETQYF. CDR3 in DNA: TGTGCCAGCAACCCGGCGGGGGCAGGGTCGCAGGAGACCCAGTACTTC. Looking up the rest from reference TRBV5-4 and TRBJ2-5 gives the full variable domain: ETGVTQSPTHLIKTRGQQVTLRCSSQSGHNTVSWYQQALGQGPQFIFQYYREEENGRGNFPPRFSGLQFPNYSSELNVNALELDDSALYLCASNPAGAGSQETQYFGPGTRLLVL.

This clone was observed a single time. V usage is TRBV19 and J usage is TRBJ1-5; D gene unclear. CDR3 size: 15 residues. Trimming took off 3 bases at V and 5 bases at J, with 14 bases between the two ends. The V gene's germline CDR1 is LNHDA and CDR2 SQIVND (reference sequence). The CDR3 DNA follows: TGTGCCAGTAGTATGGGATCCCGGGAGGATCAGCCCCAGCATTTT. Translation gives CASSMGSREDQPQHF. Looking up the rest from reference TRBV19 and TRBJ1-5 gives the full variable domain: DGGITQSPKYLFRKEGQNVTLSCEQNLNHDAMYWYRQDPGQGLRLIYYSQIVNDFQKGDIAEGYSVSREKKESFPLTVTSAQKNPTAFYLCASSMGSREDQPQHFGDGTRLSIL.

The V call is TRBV11-2, the J call TRBJ2-2, with 8 nucleotides matching TRBD2. This CDR3 spans 15 amino acids. Looked up from germline, CDR1 is SGHAT and CDR2 is FQNNGV. The V and J ends lost 3 bases and 2 bases, in that order; junction bases with no gene match: 2. Here the CDR3 DNA reads TGTGCCAGCAGCTTCACTAGCGGTAACACCGGGGAGCTGTTTTTT. Translated: CASSFTSGNTGELFF.

This chain joins TRBV2 and TRBJ2-5; 7 positions agree with TRBD1. The germline V gene has CDR1 SNHLY and CDR2 FYNNEI. The junction had 8 bases not matched to a gene; V was cut back by 5 bases and J by 5 bases. This CDR3 is 14 amino acids long. In DNA form, the CDR3 reads TGTGCCAGCAGTCGTACAGGGGTTGGGGAGACCCAGTACTTC. It is translated as CASSRTGVGETQYF.

The CDR3 loop is CASSYSTRGDEKLFF. The CDR3 DNA sequence: TGTGCCAGCAGTTACTCGACCAGGGGGGATGAAAAACTGTTTTTT. The genes are TRBV6-5 and TRBJ1-4; 7 bases match TRBD1. The length of the CDR3 is 15 residues. CDR1 is MNHEY and CDR2 is SVGAGI in the germline V gene. The ends lost 0 bases at V and 6 bases at J; junction bases unmatched: 4.

The chain uses TRBV5-6 and TRBJ2-7; no clear D. Trimming shortened V by 7 bases and J by 3 bases, and 11 bases separated the two germline ends. The germline V gene encodes CDR1 SGHDT and CDR2 YYEEEE. CDR3 size: 12 residues. Here the CDR3 reads CASSGNFYEQYF. For the CDR3, the DNA is TGTGCCAGCTCAGGAAATTTCTACGAGCAGTACTTC.

The rearrangement links TRBV29-1 to TRBJ1-2; 10 bases align to TRBD1. Per germline, CDR1 SQVTM and CDR2 ANQGSEA. The ends lost 5 bases at V and 8 bases at J; junction bases unmatched: 8. The CDR3 runs to 13 residues. The DNA of the CDR3 is TGCAGCGTTTTCGGGACAGGGGTGTGCGGCTACACCTTC. Translated, it gives CSVFGTGVCGYTF.

CDR3 sequence: CASSRTFSDDNEQFF. The CDR3 DNA follows: TGTGCCAGCAGTCGAACGTTTTCCGACGACAATGAGCAGTTCTTC. This chain links TRBV6-5 with TRBJ2-1, with D hard to call. Trimming removed 5 bases from V and 5 bases from J, with 16 bases in between. CDR3 length: 15 residues. Germline CDR1 is MNHEY and CDR2 is SVGAGI.